The clone carrying this T cell receptor beta chain was recorded many times. The antigen is undetermined. V lost 3 bases to trimming and J lost 2 bases, with 14 bases between them. The CDR3 extends over 15 amino acids. The germline V gene has CDR1 SGHNT and CDR2 YYREEE (reference sequence). Time point in this sample: newly diagnosed GD, antithyroid drugs for less than 3 months. Construction of the TCR library relied on RNA isolated from PBMCs. In this cohort, patients came from an endocrinology department located in Xi'an, China. The sample comes from a study of regulatory T cells in long-lasting Graves disease. Across the study: Graves' patients diagnosed newly had used antithyroid drugs under 3 months. General study findings and limits: Persistent Graves' patients had lower TCR diversity than newly diagnosed ones.

With iRepertoire HTBI primers and Arm-PCR of CDR3 regions, TCR beta libraries were built. TCRdb redid the calling of the multiplex PCR reads with MiXCR, one entry per CDR3 protein. The table includes roughly 420,000 distinct CDR3 sequences, less than 20% detected once. The source of this sequence is a female donor with Graves disease. Here the sequenced sample was peripheral blood mononuclear cells (PBMCs), taken at new diagnosis, from a patient treated with antithyroid drugs. The J gene is TRBJ2-5, the V gene TRBV5-4; D possibly corresponds to TRBD2 (6 bases). This CDR3 is CASSSYSGVQETQYF. The DNA of the CDR3 is TGTGCCAGCAGCTCCTACTCGGGGGTACAAGAGACCCAGTACTTC. Using reference TRBV5-4 and TRBJ2-5 for the parts outside the CDR3, the full variable domain is ETGVTQSPTHLIKTRGQQVTLRCSSQSGHNTVSWYQQALGQGPQFIFQYYREEENGRGNFPPRFSGLQFPNYSSELNVNALELDDSALYLCASSSYSGVQETQYFGPGTRLLVL.